The subject of this entry is one T cell receptor (beta chain). Its antigen is not known. This specimen comes from a study of T cells in localized non-small cell lung cancer. Notes on the study in general: Among the top 100 tumor clones, a median approximately 60 appeared in adjacent lung. Adjacent uninvolved lung tissue had the highest T cell clonality, exceeding tumor.

TCRdb's copy holds only in-frame clones and misses some; the assay was immunoSEQ multiplex PCR. The data contain some 4,000 clones, approximately 25% of them singletons. From germline, CDR1 is MNHGY and CDR2 SAAAGT. V lost 0 bases, J lost 0 bases, and 8 bases lay in between. This CDR3 has 16 residues. The sequencing used lung tumor tissue, collected before any cancer treatment. V is TRBV6-8 and J is TRBJ2-2; a possible D gene is TRBD1 (5 bases). The source is a woman aged 40 to 75 with stage I lung adenocarcinoma. This CDR3 is CASSYSARANTGELFF. Written as DNA, the CDR3 is TGTGCCAGCAGTTACTCCGCCAGGGCGAACACCGGGGAGCTGTTTTTT.